One and the same sample provided the 30 T cell receptor beta chains below, sequenced in a study of T cell changes during pregnancy in multiple sclerosis. The assay was immunoSEQ multiplex PCR, and TCRdb's table has in-frame clones only and misses some. The top ten hold about 1.8% of the sample, which has some 60,000 clones, over 75% seen once. The sample in question was peripheral blood, obtained after pregnancy. The receptors were gathered from a female donor with multiple sclerosis, enrolled in a pregnancy study.

V usage is TRBV5-1 and J usage is TRBJ2-1, with TRBD1 matching 8 bases. CDR1 is SGHRS, CDR2 YFSETQ, per germline. V shed 2 bases, J shed 8 bases, and the junction held 3 bases outside the gene matches. The CDR3 spans 13 residues. CDR3 nucleotide sequence: TGCGCCAGCAGCTTCTTGACAGGGGATGAGCAGTTCTTC. It specifies CASSFLTGDEQFF.

The chain is built from TRBV28 and TRBJ1-1; D is unclear. V was cut by 5 bases and J by 12 bases, with 16 bases left in between. CDR3 size: 12 residues. Germline CDR1 is MDHEN and CDR2 is SYDVKM. The CDR3 nucleotides read TGTGCCAGCAGTCGATTGAGCCGGGGAACTTTCTTT. Encoded protein: CASSRLSRGTFF.

The rearrangement links TRBV30 to TRBJ1-5; D unclear. The CDR3 spans 14 residues. V was clipped by 0 bases and J by 7 bases, with 13 bases between them. Germline V CDR1 and CDR2: GTSNPN, SVGIG (reference sequence). For the CDR3, the DNA is TGTGCCTGGAGTGTACTAGGGTCCGGGCAGCCCCAGCATTTT. It is translated as CAWSVLGSGQPQHF. The complete variable domain, with remaining parts taken from reference TRBV30 and TRBJ1-5, reads SQTIHQWPATLVQPVGSPLSLECTVEGTSNPNLYWYRQAAGRGLQLLFYSVGIGQISSEVPQNLSASRPQDRQFILSSKKLLLSDSGFYLCAWSVLGSGQPQHFGDGTRLSIL.

The chain recombines TRBV18 with TRBJ2-3, with D hard to call. Germline loops: CDR1 KGHSH, CDR2 LQKENI. The germline V and J ends were trimmed by 0 bases and 4 bases, with 17 bases remaining between them. The CDR3 consists of 17 residues. CDR3 coding DNA: TGTGCCAGCTCACCACCCCCCGGCTCGCTAGAGGCAGATACGCAGTATTTT. It codes for CASSPPPGSLEADTQYF.

This chain uses TRBV4-3 with TRBJ1-2; 7 bases line up with TRBD1. The germline V gene encodes CDR1 LGHNA and CDR2 YSLEER. The CDR3 is 15 amino acids. V was clipped by 0 bases and J by 4 bases; unmatched bases: 5. The DNA for the CDR3 is TGCGCCAGCAGCCAAGATCCCGGGACAGTCTATGGCTACACCTTC. It translates to CASSQDPGTVYGYTF.

The chain is built from TRBV6-5 and TRBJ1-1, with 7 bases lining up with TRBD1. Germline V gene sequence: CDR1 MNHEY, CDR2 SVGAGI. The V segment lost 2 bases and the J segment 3 bases; nucleotides outside the gene matches: 3. The CDR3 is 14 amino acids. The CDR3 reads CASSYLGQYTEAFF. The CDR3 DNA sequence: TGTGCCAGCAGTTACCTGGGACAGTACACTGAAGCTTTCTTT.

The V call is TRBV6-5, the J call TRBJ1-2; TRBD1 aligns across 12 bases. This CDR3 spans 14 amino acids. With V trimmed by 8 bases and J by 3 bases, 4 bases remained unmatched. Germline V gene lookup returns CDR1 MNHEY and CDR2 SVGAGI. CDR3 loop: CASRGQGAHYGYTF. In DNA, the CDR3 is TGTGCCAGCCGGGGACAGGGGGCGCACTATGGCTACACCTTC.

The chain joins TRBV6-1 to TRBJ2-7, with D possibly TRBD1 on 5 matching bases. The V gene's germline CDR1 is MNHNS and CDR2 SASEGT. The V gene lost 6 bases and the J gene lost 6 bases, with 15 bases spanning the gap. The CDR3 spans 13 residues. For the CDR3, the DNA is TGTGCCAGCAGACAACCCCCTACAGGCGAGCAGTACTTC. As protein: CASRQPPTGEQYF.

CDR3 sequence (DNA): TGCGCCAGCAGCTCCGGACAGGGATCCCCCCACGAGCAGTACTTC. It codes for CASSSGQGSPHEQYF. This chain joins TRBV5-1 and TRBJ2-7; 8 bases are shared with TRBD1. Germline-derived CDR1 and CDR2 are SGHRS and YFSETQ. With 3 bases clipped from V and 5 bases from J, the junction kept 10 bases outside the gene matches. The CDR3 covers 15 residues.

The chain carries TRBV4-3 and TRBJ1-1; weak D call: TRBD1 (5 bases). Germline lookup yields CDR1 LGHNA and CDR2 YSLEER. Trimming removed 3 bases at V and 0 bases at J, with 11 bases between. This CDR3 is built from 15 residues. This chain's CDR3 is CASSQGRRLNTEAFF. In DNA, the CDR3 is TGCGCCAGCAGCCAGGGGCGACGGTTGAACACTGAAGCTTTCTTT.

The chain has TRBV9 and TRBJ1-2; no clear D. The germline CDR1 and CDR2 sequences are SGDLS and YYNGEE. The CDR3 totals 14 residues. V was clipped by 1 base and J by 0 bases, with 7 bases between them. CDR3 loop: CASSVSGANYGYTF. CDR3 coding DNA: TGTGCCAGCAGCGTAAGCGGTGCTAACTATGGCTACACCTTC.

V is TRBV11-1 and J is TRBJ2-1; 9 positions match TRBD2. The ends lost 1 base at V and 2 bases at J; junction bases unmatched: 12. Per the germline V gene, CDR1 is SGHAT and CDR2 is FQDESV (reference sequence). The CDR3 runs to 19 residues. In DNA, the CDR3 is TGTGCCAGCAGCTTAGGAGGGCGTGGAAGCGGGGGGACCTACAATGAGCAGTTCTTC. Protein product: CASSLGGRGSGGTYNEQFF.

V gene TRBV2 combines with J gene TRBJ1-2, with 7 bases that match TRBD1. Trimming at V came to 7 bases and at J to 4 bases, leaving 6 bases not matched to a gene. The CDR3 spans 13 residues. The germline V gene encodes CDR1 SNHLY and CDR2 FYNNEI. This chain's CDR3 is CASKTGLTYGYTF. In DNA form, the CDR3 reads TGTGCCAGCAAGACAGGGCTGACCTATGGCTACACCTTC. Supplemented by reference TRBV2 and TRBJ1-2, the full variable domain reads EPEVTQTPSHQVTQMGQEVILRCVPISNHLYFYWYRQILGQKVEFLVSFYNNEISEKSEIFDDQFSVERPDGSNFTLKIRSTKLEDSAMYFCASKTGLTYGYTFGSGTRLTVV.

This clone was recorded once. The chain joins TRBV6-1 to TRBJ2-6, with D maybe TRBD1 (6 bases). Deletions cut 4 bases from V and 0 bases from J, with 10 bases between. Germline CDR1 is MNHNS and CDR2 is SASEGT. This CDR3 is built from 16 residues. The CDR3 DNA sequence: TGTGCCAGCAGTGGAGGGACACTCTCTGGGGCCAACGTCCTGACTTTC. Translation gives CASSGGTLSGANVLTF.

CDR3 amino acids: CASSDGHAGNTIYF. In DNA form, the CDR3 reads TGCGCCAGCAGTGATGGGCACGCTGGAAACACCATATATTTT. The chain joins TRBV10-1 to TRBJ1-3, with D unclear. This CDR3 contains 14 residues. In germline, CDR1 is WNHNN, CDR2 SYGVQD (reference sequence). Trimming stripped 3 bases from V and 2 bases from J, with 8 bases between.

The chain joins TRBV11-2 to TRBJ1-4; 7 bases are a match to TRBD1. The CDR3 is made up of 19 amino acids. The V gene's germline CDR1 is SGHAT and CDR2 FQNNGV. Losses at the gene ends were 3 bases for V and 2 bases for J; bases not matched to a gene: 15. The CDR3 is CASSLGRMTGWRTNEKLFF. CDR3 in DNA: TGTGCCAGCAGCTTGGGGAGGATGACAGGGTGGAGGACTAATGAAAAACTGTTTTTT.

The V gene is TRBV6-6, the J gene TRBJ2-1; 8 nucleotides match TRBD2. Germline-derived CDR1 and CDR2 are MNHNY and SVGAGI (reference sequence). The ends lost 0 bases at V and 1 base at J; junction bases unmatched: 2. The CDR3 loop spans 16 amino acids. CDR3 sequence: CASSYSGRGSYNEQFF. The CDR3 DNA follows: TGTGCCAGCAGTTACTCCGGGAGGGGTTCCTACAATGAGCAGTTCTTC.

Only one count was recorded for this clone. The chain links TRBV5-1 to TRBJ1-2; 10 bases are a match to TRBD1. The junction had 5 bases not matched to a gene; V was cut back by 4 bases and J by 5 bases. This CDR3 region has 14 residues. Germline V gene lookup returns CDR1 SGHRS and CDR2 YFSETQ. This CDR3 is CASSPEGQGYGYTF. CDR3 nucleotide sequence: TGCGCCAGCAGCCCAGAGGGACAGGGGTATGGCTACACCTTC. Looking up the rest from reference TRBV5-1 and TRBJ1-2 gives the full variable domain: KAGVTQTPRYLIKTRGQQVTLSCSPISGHRSVSWYQQTPGQGLQFLFEYFSETQRNKGNFPGRFSGRQFSNSRSEMNVSTLELGDSALYLCASSPEGQGYGYTFGSGTRLTVV.

The chain is built from TRBV19 and TRBJ2-2; 7 positions agree with TRBD2. CDR1 is LNHDA and CDR2 is SQIVND in the germline V gene (reference sequence). The ends lost 6 bases at V and 0 bases at J; junction bases unmatched: 7. The CDR3 sequence is 16 residues long. CDR3 nucleotide sequence: TGTGCCAGTAGCCGTTACGGGGGGACGAACACCGGGGAGCTGTTTTTT. Its translation: CASSRYGGTNTGELFF. Combining the CDR3 with reference TRBV19 and TRBJ2-2 gives the whole variable domain DGGITQSPKYLFRKEGQNVTLSCEQNLNHDAMYWYRQDPGQGLRLIYYSQIVNDFQKGDIAEGYSVSREKKESFPLTVTSAQKNPTAFYLCASSRYGGTNTGELFFGEGSRLTVL.

J is TRBJ2-7 and V is TRBV12-2; no DNA check was done on the table's D call, TRBD1. TRBV12-2 is deemed a pseudogene. CDR3 length equals 15 residues. CDR3: CASRIPDRSNYEQYF. The CDR3 nucleotides read TGTGCAAGTCGCATACCCGACAGGTCGAACTACGAGCAGTACTTC.

DNA for the CDR3: TGTGCCACCCGGTCCCTCCTTTCCTCTAGCACAGATACGCAGTATTTT. Residues: CATRSLLSSSTDTQYF. This chain joins TRBV19 and TRBJ2-3, with unresolved D. V lost 10 bases and J 0 bases, leaving 20 bases between the germline ends. This CDR3 comprises 16 residues. Germline CDR1 is LNHDA and CDR2 is SQIVND (reference sequence).

The sample holds one count of this clone. This rearrangement joins TRBV11-2 to TRBJ2-7; 10 positions match TRBD2. The V and J ends lost 5 bases and 3 bases, in that order; junction bases with no gene match: 4. Germline V gene data show CDR1 as SGHAT and CDR2 as FQNNGV. CDR3 length equals 14 residues. The CDR3 nucleotides are TGTGCCAGCAGCCCCGGGACTAGCGTCTACGAGCAGTACTTC. This gives the protein CASSPGTSVYEQYF.

This chain connects TRBV29-1 to TRBJ1-4, with D hard to call. Germline V gene lookup returns CDR1 SQVTM and CDR2 ANQGSEA. Trimming removed 4 bases at V and 4 bases at J, with 10 bases between. The CDR3 consists of 13 residues. CDR3 coding DNA: TGCAGCGTTGGAGGGCCGGGTAATGAAAAACTGTTTTTT. Amino acids: CSVGGPGNEKLFF.

The chain recombines TRBV19 with TRBJ1-2; 9 positions agree with TRBD1. This CDR3 is 16 amino acids long. The ends lost 6 bases at V and 4 bases at J; junction bases unmatched: 12. Germline assignment: CDR1 LNHDA and CDR2 SQIVND (reference sequence). The CDR3 protein is CASRATGQGNGYGYTF. CDR3 nucleotides: TGTGCCAGTAGGGCTACTGGACAGGGGAATGGCTATGGCTACACCTTC.

A few counts support this clone. This chain uses TRBV19 with TRBJ1-1; TRBD1 matches at 7 bases. The germline V gene has CDR1 LNHDA and CDR2 SQIVND (reference sequence). The J segment lost 3 bases and the V segment lost 9 bases, leaving 10 bases of the junction unmatched. There are 14 residues in the CDR3. CDR3 sequence: CASKTLQGYTEAFF. The CDR3 nucleotides read TGTGCCAGCAAAACTCTACAGGGGTACACTGAAGCTTTCTTT. Full variable domain (missing parts from reference TRBV19 and TRBJ1-1): DGGITQSPKYLFRKEGQNVTLSCEQNLNHDAMYWYRQDPGQGLRLIYYSQIVNDFQKGDIAEGYSVSREKKESFPLTVTSAQKNPTAFYLCASKTLQGYTEAFFGQGTRLTVV.

The chain joins TRBV10-2 to TRBJ2-2, with D possibly TRBD2 on 6 matching bases. Germline CDR1 is WSHSY and CDR2 is SAAADI. V was clipped by 8 bases and J by 0 bases, with 7 bases between them. This CDR3 is 13 amino acids long. The CDR3 sequence: CASERANTGELFF. The CDR3 DNA reads as TGCGCCAGCGAGCGGGCGAACACCGGGGAGCTGTTTTTT.

The chain links TRBV19 to TRBJ2-1; D gene unclear. Germline values: CDR1 LNHDA, CDR2 SQIVND (reference sequence). V lost 5 bases and J lost 0, with 14 bases in between. This CDR3 comprises 16 residues. CDR3 sequence (DNA): TGTGCCAGTAGTTATCACCCCCCCGGCTCCTACAATGAGCAGTTCTTC. This gives the protein CASSYHPPGSYNEQFF.

The CDR3 nucleotides read TGTGCCACCAGGAGACAGGGGCCCCCCAACTATGGCTACACCTTC. Its translation: CATRRQGPPNYGYTF. The gene calls are TRBV15 and TRBJ1-2, with 8 bases identical to TRBD1. Germline V lookup: CDR1 LNHNV, CDR2 YYDKDF (reference sequence). The CDR3 sequence is 15 residues long. V trimming: 6 bases; J trimming: 2 bases; junction bases outside the gene matches: 8.

CDR3 sequence reads: CASQLGQLNTEAFF. CDR3 DNA sequence: TGCGCCAGCCAATTGGGACAACTGAACACTGAAGCTTTCTTT. V is TRBV5-1 and J is TRBJ1-1; D might be TRBD1 (6 bases). Germline-derived CDR1 and CDR2 are SGHRS and YFSETQ. V was trimmed by 7 bases and J by 0 bases, leaving 13 bases between them. This CDR3 spans 14 amino acids.

The chain has TRBV7-3 and TRBJ2-7, with a weak D call TRBD2 (6 bases). Trimming took 2 bases from V and 4 from J, leaving 9 bases between them. The CDR3 contains 13 residues. The germline V gene encodes CDR1 SGHTA and CDR2 FQGTGA. The DNA of the CDR3 is TGTGCCAGCAGCTTAGCGGGGAATTACGAGCAGTACTTC. Its protein is CASSLAGNYEQYF.